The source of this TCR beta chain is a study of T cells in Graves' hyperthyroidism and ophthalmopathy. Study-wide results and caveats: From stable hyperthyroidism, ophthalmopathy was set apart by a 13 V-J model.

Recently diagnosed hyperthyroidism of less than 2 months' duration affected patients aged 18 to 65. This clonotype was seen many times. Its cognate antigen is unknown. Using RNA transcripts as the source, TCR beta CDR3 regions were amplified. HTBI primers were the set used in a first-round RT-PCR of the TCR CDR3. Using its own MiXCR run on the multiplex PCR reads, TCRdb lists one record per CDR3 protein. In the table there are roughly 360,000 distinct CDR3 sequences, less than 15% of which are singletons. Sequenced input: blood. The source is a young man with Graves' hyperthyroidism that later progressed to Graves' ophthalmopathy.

CDR3 DNA: TGTGCCAGCAGTTTCCCGACCACTAGCGCCCATGAGCAGTTCTTC. Amino acids: CASSFPTTSAHEQFF. The chain recombines TRBV12-3 or TRBV12-4 with TRBJ2-1; 7 positions agree with TRBD2. V was clipped by 3 bases and J by 8 bases; unmatched bases: 10. The CDR3 contains 15 residues.